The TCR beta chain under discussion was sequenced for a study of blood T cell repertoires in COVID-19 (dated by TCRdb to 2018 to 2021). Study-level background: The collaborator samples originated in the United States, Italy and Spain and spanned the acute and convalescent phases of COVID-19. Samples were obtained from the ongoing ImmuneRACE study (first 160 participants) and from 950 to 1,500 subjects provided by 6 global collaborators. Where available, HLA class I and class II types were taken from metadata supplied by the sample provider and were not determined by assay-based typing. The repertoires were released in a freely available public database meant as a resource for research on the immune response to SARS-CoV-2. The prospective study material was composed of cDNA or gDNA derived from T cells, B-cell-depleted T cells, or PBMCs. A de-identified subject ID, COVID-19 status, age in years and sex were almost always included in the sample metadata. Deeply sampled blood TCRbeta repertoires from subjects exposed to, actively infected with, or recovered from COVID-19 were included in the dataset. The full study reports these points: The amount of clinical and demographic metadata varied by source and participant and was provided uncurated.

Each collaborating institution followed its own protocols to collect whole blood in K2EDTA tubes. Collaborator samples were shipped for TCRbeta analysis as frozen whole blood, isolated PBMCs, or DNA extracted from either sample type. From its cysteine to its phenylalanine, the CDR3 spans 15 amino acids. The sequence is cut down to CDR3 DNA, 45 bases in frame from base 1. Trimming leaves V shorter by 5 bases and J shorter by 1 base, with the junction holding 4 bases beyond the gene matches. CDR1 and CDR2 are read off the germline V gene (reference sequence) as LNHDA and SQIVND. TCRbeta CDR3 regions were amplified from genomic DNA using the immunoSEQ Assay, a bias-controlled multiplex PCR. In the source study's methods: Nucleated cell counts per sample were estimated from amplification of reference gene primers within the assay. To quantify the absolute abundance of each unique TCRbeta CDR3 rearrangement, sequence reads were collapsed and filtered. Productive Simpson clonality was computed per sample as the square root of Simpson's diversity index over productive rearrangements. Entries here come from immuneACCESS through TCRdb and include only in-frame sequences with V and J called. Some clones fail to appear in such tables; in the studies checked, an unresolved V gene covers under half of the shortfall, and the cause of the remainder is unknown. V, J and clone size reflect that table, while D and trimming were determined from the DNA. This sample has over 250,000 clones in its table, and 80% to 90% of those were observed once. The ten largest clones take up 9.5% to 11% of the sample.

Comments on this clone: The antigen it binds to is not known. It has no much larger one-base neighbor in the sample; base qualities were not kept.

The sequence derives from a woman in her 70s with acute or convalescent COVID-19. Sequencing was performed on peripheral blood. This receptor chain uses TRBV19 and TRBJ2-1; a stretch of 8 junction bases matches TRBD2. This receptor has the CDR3 CASSGRGASYNEQFF. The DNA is TGTGCCAGTAGTGGGCGGGGGGCATCCTACAATGAGCAGTTCTTC.